The clone carrying this T cell receptor (beta chain) was observed at least ten times. Its target is unknown. The data stem from a study of blood T cells in healthy people across ages. A J-beta primer mix and a sample-barcoded 5' primer were used in a second PCR of roughly 6 to 12 cycles. TCRdb re-called the 5' RACE reads through MiXCR, storing one row per CDR3 protein. Among about 930,000 distinct CDR3 sequences listed, under 35% were seen once. There are 13 residues in the CDR3. Trimming removed 6 bases from V and 5 bases from J; junction bases left unmatched: 8. In germline, CDR1 is SQVTM, CDR2 ANQGSEA. Study-wide findings and caveats: When set beside aged donors, long-lived donors presented more naive CD4+ cells and higher diversity.

These data also featured in a second study, about T cells of mothers and their children. Per that paper: Overlap ran slightly, non-significantly higher for related than unrelated mother-child pairs.

The V and J genes are TRBV29-1 and TRBJ2-7, with 9 positions matching TRBD1. This TCR was sampled from a woman aged 40 to 50 in good health. Sequencing used blood. In nucleotides, the CDR3 is TGCAGCGTAGAACCGGGACAGGGCAACGAGCAGTACTTC. Protein sequence: CSVEPGQGNEQYF.